This T cell receptor beta chain was identified in a study of cytomegalovirus exposure and HLA in healthy donors (dated 2017 in TCRdb). In terms of the full investigation: According to an earlier analysis of a few hundred of the donors, about 179 million T cells yielded 117 million unique TCR beta sequences and less than 300 Gb of sequence data. A later analysis re-analyzed previously published TCR beta repertoires from several hundred donors and added high-resolution HLA genotyping to study TCR occurrence patterns. In an earlier analysis of 500 to 650 of the donors, high-throughput TCR beta sequencing was used to judge whether each TCR beta V gene segment behaved as functional or pseudogenic. Alongside the repertoire data, information on donor age, sex, ethnicity and CMV serostatus was compiled. A later genetic analysis used genome-wide SNP genotypes for about three fifths of the 666 donors, treating that subset as a discovery cohort. Among the roughly 400 genotyped donors, approximately 81% belonged to the genetic ancestry cluster associated with self-reported Caucasian donors. All discovery cohort repertoires had been generated on a single sequencing platform. On average, roughly 250,000 unique TCR beta nucleotide sequences were sequenced per donor among about 400 genotyped donors of the cohort, with about 17% of those sequences being non-productive. The number of typed donors differed by locus: roughly 629-640 for A, B, C, DRB1 and DQB1; some 500 for DQA1; 606 for DPA1; and around 490 for DPB1. The study was designed to test whether signatures of past pathogen exposure could be identified by cataloging public T cell receptors. Because of strong linkage in the cohort, roughly 5 DR-DQ haplotypes were treated as single units for association and clustering. In the later analysis, no new phenotypic data were used to find candidate immune exposures; instead, reliance was placed on TCR beta sequences and their occurrence across donors. Both class I and class II loci were covered by HLA typing, at four-digit resolution. About 300 gigabases of sequencing data and roughly 81 million unique TCR sequences made up an early release that covered about 640 HLA-typed donors. The study used immunosequencing to profile the T cell repertoires of 666 subjects and linked those repertoires to cytomegalovirus serostatus. To predict cytomegalovirus infection status, the study combined high-throughput TCR immunosequencing, statistical association of individual TCRs with disease status, and machine learning. Along with the approximately 700-subject first cohort, a separate validation cohort of 120 different subjects was used. The paper's findings and limits, for the study overall: Most TCR sequences were seen in very few donors, while some public TCRs were found in many individuals. A later analysis reported that several top co-occurrence clusters appeared linked to parvovirus B19, influenza, CMV and Epstein-Barr virus. The sequencing pipeline was judged likely to have produced a cluster of highly shared sequence variants as a technical artifact. Cytomegalovirus status was reported to be diagnosed by the classifier with high specificity and sensitivity in both the original and validation cohorts. Only TCR beta chains were sequenced in this cohort, and the absence of alpha or paired-chain data limited detectable features. CMV serostatus was the only immune exposure information available for the cohort. Because counts were too low, roughly 18 rarely observed V segments, including chromosome 9 orphons, were left out of the earlier analysis of some 640 of the donors. Linkage disequilibrium might explain the correlated functional status among segregating V segments, but an unknown experimental factor could not be ruled out. Compared with the 666-donor mean, donors in an Asian-associated ancestry cluster had fewer N-insertions in productive TCRs, according to a later genetic analysis. Broadly in line with IMGT annotations, most TCR beta V segments showed up in productive rearrangements about 87% or about 30% of the time in an earlier analysis of under 700 of the donors. The authors suggested that the approach could potentially be generalized to other disease states and immunological phenotypes. A further reported finding was that TCR beta sequences accurately predicted the HLA-A and HLA-B alleles for most subjects in the first cohort. V-gene and J-gene trimming of TCR beta chains was associated with a missense DCLRE1C variant in a later genetic analysis, and the association was replicated in an independent cohort. In vitro tests confirmed that a few of the cytomegalovirus-associated TCR beta chains recognize cytomegalovirus antigens. HLA typing was unavailable for some donors at each locus, so association tests used only the typed subset. When HLA alleles, especially DR and DQ, strongly co-occurred, attributing TCR associations to individual alleles was difficult. Specific HLA alleles were associated with 18,000 or so TCR beta sequences at a false discovery rate of 0.05 in a later analysis. According to a later analysis, most CMV-associated TCR beta chains appeared to be HLA-restricted, and the HLA associations seemed to be driven largely by CMV exposure. Compared with equally common non-associated chains, HLA-associated TCR beta chains in a later analysis were more clonally expanded and had lower generation probabilities. The study gave a list of some 150 TCR beta chains associated with cytomegalovirus. In a later analysis, TCR association rates were found to vary across HLA loci, with the most associated TCRs seen for DRB1 alleles and the fewest for HLA-C alleles. Presence/absence analyses assumed roughly uniform sequencing depth across donors, an assumption that may not hold. Some IMGT-functional V segments, including TRBV6-2 and TRBV6-3, could not be told apart with the 87-base-pair reads, so those segments were excluded.

V lost 0 bases and J lost 4 bases; the stretch between them is 11 bases long. Sequences SQVTM (CDR1) and ANQGSEA (CDR2) are obtained from the germline V gene. From cysteine to phenylalanine, the CDR3 is 14 amino acids long. Just the 42-base CDR3 DNA is kept, in frame starting at base 1. The cohort comprised several hundred healthy bone marrow donors. At the time of sampling, every cohort member was nominally healthy, though immune exposures that went unrecorded were likely present. The donor was CMV seronegative and was included in the group of a few hundred seronegative cohort members. Every donor gave a peripheral blood sample, and the peripheral blood mononuclear cells from that sample were used for TCR beta sequencing. The Qiagen DNeasy Blood Extraction Kit was used to extract genomic DNA from the blood cell samples. Note on this clone: Its target antigen remains unknown.

Receptors were amplified or captured by the immunoSEQ multiplex PCR assay. A mixture of 60 forward primers for TCR Vbeta segments and 13 reverse primers for TCR Jbeta segments was used in the multiplex PCR. The CDR3 region of rearranged TCR beta genes was amplified from genomic DNA by a multiplex PCR assay. The amplified TCR beta libraries were sequenced on the Illumina HiSeq System as 87-base-pair reads. The original pipeline was this. In a later analysis, tens of millions of unique TCR beta chains were counted across the approximately 620 repertoires, and roughly 10 million of these chains were shared by at least two donors. Raw reads were error-corrected and collapsed into unique sequences with a nearest-neighbor algorithm that merged closely related sequences to remove PCR and sequencing errors. Alignment of CDR3 sequences to IMGT reference sequences was used to assign V, D and J gene segments. For a sequence to be retained, at least a six-nucleotide match to both a V gene segment and a J gene segment was required. Rearrangements were called productive when the CDR3 lacked stop codons and stayed in frame with V and J; all others were non-productive. Following IMGT convention, CDR3 was defined as the stretch from the second conserved V-encoded cysteine to the conserved J-encoded phenylalanine. The earlier analysis of fewer than 700 of the donors excluded sequences that lacked an unambiguous match to a single V gene segment. In an earlier analysis of some 590 of the donors, a V segment was called functional when productive rearrangements were above 56.7%, and segregating when the standard deviation between donors exceeded 5%. A statistical classification framework was built to diagnose cytomegalovirus status from the catalog of TCR beta chain sequences. In a later analysis, V and J genes were assigned by comparing TCR nucleotide sequences against IMGT/GENE-DB human TR gene sequences. The TCRdist pipeline was used in a later analysis to assign CDR3 sequences and most-parsimonious VDJ recombination scenarios. In a later analysis, every TCR beta chain was defined by the combination of its CDR3 amino acid sequence and its V-gene family, and reads without a unique V-gene family were dropped. To address suspected cross-contamination and a sequencing artifact, a later analysis removed a few hundred highly shared, low-generation-probability nucleotide sequences. In a later analysis, a clonal expansion index for each public chain was calculated from normalized within-repertoire ranks of inferred template counts. In a later analysis, generation probabilities were computed with a VDJ recombination model fitted to out-of-frame rearrangements, and the resulting probabilities were checked against IGoR. Hypergeometric tests were used in a later analysis to score TCR-TCR, TCR-HLA and TCR-CMV co-occurrence, with a repertoire-size bias correction applied to the TCR pairs. In a later analysis, false discovery rates were estimated by permuting HLA or CMV assignments 20 times. In a later analysis, co-occurring TCRs were grouped using DBSCAN, and TCRdist sequence similarity was added for clustering within HLA-allele-positive subsets. Repertoires with fewer than 30,000 or more than 120,000 public chains were left out of co-occurrence clustering, as were five repertoires with anomalous nucleotide sharing. TCRdb took over this immuneACCESS table, retaining in-frame rearrangements with V and J assigned. Such tables are incomplete; in checked studies, under half of the missing clones stem from an unresolved V gene, and the remainder is unexplained. V and J calls and clone size are given by that table; D and trimming were obtained from the DNA. The sample's clone listing holds some 89,000 clones. Clones ranked in the top ten supply 3% to 4% of the sample.

Sequences were obtained from PBMCs. The receptor was derived from a woman in her 30s in good health and CMV-seronegative. The chain joins TRBV29-1 to TRBJ2-3, with TRBD1 tentatively as D gene (5 bases match). DNA sequence: TGCAGCGTTGAAGAGGGGCAGGGTCCAGATACGCAGTATTTT. Its translation is CSVEEGQGPDTQYF.